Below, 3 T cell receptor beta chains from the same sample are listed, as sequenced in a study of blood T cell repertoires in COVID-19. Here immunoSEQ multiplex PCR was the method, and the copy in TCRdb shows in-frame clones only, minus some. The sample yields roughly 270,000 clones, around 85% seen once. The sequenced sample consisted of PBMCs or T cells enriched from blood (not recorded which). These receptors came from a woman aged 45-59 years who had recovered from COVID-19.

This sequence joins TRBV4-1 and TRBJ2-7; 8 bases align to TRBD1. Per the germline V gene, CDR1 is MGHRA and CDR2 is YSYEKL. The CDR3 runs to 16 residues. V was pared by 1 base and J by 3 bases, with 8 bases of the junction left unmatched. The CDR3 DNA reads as TGCGCCAGCAGCCAAGGTGGACAGGGAAGATTCTACGAGCAGTACTTC. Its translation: CASSQGGQGRFYEQYF.

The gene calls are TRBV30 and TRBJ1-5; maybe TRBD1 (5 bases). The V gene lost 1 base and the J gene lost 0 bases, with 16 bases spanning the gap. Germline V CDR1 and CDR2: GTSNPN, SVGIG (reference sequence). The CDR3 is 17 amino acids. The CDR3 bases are TGTGCCTGGAGTGCGGGACTGCTAAGTTATAGCAATCAGCCCCAGCATTTT. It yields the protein CAWSAGLLSYSNQPQHF.

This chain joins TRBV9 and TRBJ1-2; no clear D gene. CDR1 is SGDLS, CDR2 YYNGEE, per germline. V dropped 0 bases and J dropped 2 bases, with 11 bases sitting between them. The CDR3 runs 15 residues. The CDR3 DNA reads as TGTGCCAGCAGCGTAGGAGGAAAATTCAACTATGGCTACACCTTC. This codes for CASSVGGKFNYGYTF.